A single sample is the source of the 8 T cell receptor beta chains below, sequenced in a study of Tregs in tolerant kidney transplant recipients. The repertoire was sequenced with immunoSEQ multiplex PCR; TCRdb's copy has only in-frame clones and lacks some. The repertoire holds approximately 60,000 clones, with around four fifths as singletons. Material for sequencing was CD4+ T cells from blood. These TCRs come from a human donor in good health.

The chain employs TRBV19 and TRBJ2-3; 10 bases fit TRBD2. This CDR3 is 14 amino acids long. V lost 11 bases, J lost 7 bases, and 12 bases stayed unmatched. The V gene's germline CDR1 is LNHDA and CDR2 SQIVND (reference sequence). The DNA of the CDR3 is TGTGCCTGCCAGCGGGGGGGCGGAAGGAATACGCAGTATTTT. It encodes CACQRGGGRNTQYF.

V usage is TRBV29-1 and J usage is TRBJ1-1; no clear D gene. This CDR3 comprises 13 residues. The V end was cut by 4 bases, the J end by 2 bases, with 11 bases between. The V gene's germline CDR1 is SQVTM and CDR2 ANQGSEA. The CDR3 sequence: CSVAQLLNTEAFF. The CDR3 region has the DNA TGCAGCGTTGCACAGCTTCTAAACACTGAAGCTTTCTTT.

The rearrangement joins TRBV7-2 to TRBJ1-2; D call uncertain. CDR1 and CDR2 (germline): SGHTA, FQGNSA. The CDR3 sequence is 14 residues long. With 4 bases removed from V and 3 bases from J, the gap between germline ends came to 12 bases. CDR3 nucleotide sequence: TGTGCCAGCAGCTCGAAGAAGAATTACTATGGCTACACCTTC. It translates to CASSSKKNYYGYTF.

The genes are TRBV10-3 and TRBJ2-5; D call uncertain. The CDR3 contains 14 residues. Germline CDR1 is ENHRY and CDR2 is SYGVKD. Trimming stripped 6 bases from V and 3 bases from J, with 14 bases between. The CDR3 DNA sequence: TGTGCCATCAGCCTCCGGGCCAGCAAAGAGACCCAGTACTTC. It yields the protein CAISLRASKETQYF.

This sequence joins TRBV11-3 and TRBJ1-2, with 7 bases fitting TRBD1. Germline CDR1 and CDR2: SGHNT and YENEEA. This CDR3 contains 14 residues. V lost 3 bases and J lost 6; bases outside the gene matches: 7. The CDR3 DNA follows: TGTGCCAGCAGCTTTACTGGGACAGTCAATGGCTACACCTTC. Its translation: CASSFTGTVNGYTF.

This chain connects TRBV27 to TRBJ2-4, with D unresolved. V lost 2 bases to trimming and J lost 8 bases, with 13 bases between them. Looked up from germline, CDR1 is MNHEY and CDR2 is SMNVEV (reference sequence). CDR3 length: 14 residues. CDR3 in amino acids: CASSLKGQMDIQYF. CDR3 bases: TGTGCCAGCAGTTTAAAAGGGCAGATGGACATTCAGTACTTC.

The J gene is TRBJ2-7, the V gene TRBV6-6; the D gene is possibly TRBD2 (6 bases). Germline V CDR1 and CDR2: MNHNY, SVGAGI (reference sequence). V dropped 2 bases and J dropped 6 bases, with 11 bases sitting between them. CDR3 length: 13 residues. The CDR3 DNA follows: TGTGCCAGCAGTTACGCCCAGGGAGGCGAGCAGTACTTC. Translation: CASSYAQGGEQYF.

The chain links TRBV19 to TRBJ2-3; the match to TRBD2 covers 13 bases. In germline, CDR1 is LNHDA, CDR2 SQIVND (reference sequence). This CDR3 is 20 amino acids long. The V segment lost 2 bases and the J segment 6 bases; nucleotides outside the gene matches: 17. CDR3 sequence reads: CASSIWDHLGTSGDQDTQYF. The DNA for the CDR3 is TGTGCCAGTAGTATATGGGACCACCTCGGGACTAGCGGGGACCAGGATACGCAGTATTTT.